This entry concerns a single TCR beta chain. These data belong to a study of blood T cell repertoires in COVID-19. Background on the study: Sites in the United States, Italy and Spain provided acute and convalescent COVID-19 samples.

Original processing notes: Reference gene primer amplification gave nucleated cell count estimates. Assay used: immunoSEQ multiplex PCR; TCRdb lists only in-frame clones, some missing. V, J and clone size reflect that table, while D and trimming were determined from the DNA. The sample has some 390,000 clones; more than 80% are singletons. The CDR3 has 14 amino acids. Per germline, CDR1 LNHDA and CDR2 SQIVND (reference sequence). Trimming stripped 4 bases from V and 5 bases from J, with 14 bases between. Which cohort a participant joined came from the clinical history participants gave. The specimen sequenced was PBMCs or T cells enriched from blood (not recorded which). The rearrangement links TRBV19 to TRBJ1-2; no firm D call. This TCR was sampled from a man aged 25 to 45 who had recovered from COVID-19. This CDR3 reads CASSTETGGYGYTF. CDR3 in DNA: TGTGCCAGTAGTACCGAAACGGGAGGGTATGGCTACACCTTC.